The 30 T cell receptor beta chains below come from one sample, sequenced in a study of graft-versus-host responses after intestinal transplantation. The antigens these receptors bind are not known. Assay used: immunoSEQ multiplex PCR; TCRdb lists only in-frame clones, some missing. In the table there are 60,000 to 90,000 clones, roughly 88% of which are singletons. The sample consisted of unstimulated CD8+ T cells sorted from spleen or lymph node cells, taken before intestinal transplant. Receptors were obtained from a human donor who received an intestinal transplant.

This chain uses TRBV6-5 with TRBJ2-3; D possibly corresponds to TRBD1 (5 bases). Germline lookup yields CDR1 MNHEY and CDR2 SVGAGI. Trimming left V 8 bases short and J 2 bases short, with 17 bases between. The CDR3 loop spans 15 amino acids. This CDR3 is CASGAGGASTDTQYF. The CDR3 nucleotides read TGTGCCAGCGGGGCCGGTGGGGCCTCCACAGATACGCAGTATTTT.

CDR3 sequence reads: CASSLWGPGSVGQYF. The CDR3 DNA follows: TGTGCCAGCAGCCTGTGGGGCCCAGGGTCGGTAGGGCAGTACTTC. J is TRBJ2-7 and V is TRBV5-6; D perhaps matches TRBD1 (5 bases). Germline lookup yields CDR1 SGHDT and CDR2 YYEEEE. This CDR3 spans 15 amino acids. Trimming stripped 4 bases from V and 9 bases from J, with 23 bases between.

This clone was counted many times. J is TRBJ1-6 and V is TRBV5-4, with 7 bases that match TRBD1. The CDR3 is 16 amino acids. V trimming: 0 bases; J trimming: 9 bases; junction bases outside the gene matches: 9. The germline CDR1 and CDR2 sequences are SGHNT and YYREEE (reference sequence). CDR3 DNA: TGTGCCAGCAGCTTGGCCCCGACAGGGAATCCTTCACCCCTCCACTTT. Translating it yields CASSLAPTGNPSPLHF.

The gene calls are TRBV29-1 and TRBJ2-1, with D possibly being TRBD2 (5 bases). Germline loops: CDR1 SQVTM, CDR2 ANQGSEA. V lost 0 bases and J lost 12, with 12 bases in between. This CDR3 region has 12 residues. The CDR3 loop reads CSVEDEGWGQFF. In DNA form, the CDR3 reads TGCAGCGTTGAAGACGAGGGCTGGGGGCAGTTCTTC.

This chain connects TRBV13 to TRBJ2-5, with 7 bases identical to TRBD2. The DNA matches TRBJ2-7 better at its end, which makes the J call doubtful. CDR3 length: 14 residues. The germline gives CDR1 PRHDT, CDR2 FYEKMQ (reference sequence). This chain's CDR3 is CASSLVGSGSEQYF. The CDR3 region has the DNA TGTGCCAGCAGCTTAGTGGGTAGCGGGTCCGAGCAGTACTTC.

The V and J genes are TRBV7-3 and TRBJ2-1; 7 nucleotides line up with TRBD2. The V gene end was trimmed by 8 bases and the J gene end by 8 bases; junction bases not matched to a gene: 6. The CDR3 consists of 12 residues. CDR1 is SGHTA and CDR2 is FQGTGA in the germline V gene. In DNA form, the CDR3 reads TGTGCCAGCGGGGGGGGTACCGATGAGCAGTTCTTC. Residues: CASGGGTDEQFF. Full variable domain (outside the CDR3, taken from reference TRBV7-3 and TRBJ2-1): GAGVSQTPSNKVTEKGKYVELRCDPISGHTALYWYRQSLGQGPEFLIYFQGTGAADDSGLPNDRFFAVRPEGSVSTLKIQRTERGDSAVYLCASGGGTDEQFFGPGTRLTVL.

This chain links TRBV7-9 with TRBJ2-5; D uncertain. The V gene lost 5 bases and the J gene lost 9 bases, with 10 bases spanning the gap. Looked up from germline, CDR1 is SEHNR and CDR2 is FQNEAQ (reference sequence). This CDR3 has 11 residues. The CDR3 is CASSRAQAQYF. CDR3 nucleotides: TGTGCCAGCAGCCGCGCCCAGGCCCAGTACTTC.

J is TRBJ2-7 and V is TRBV7-9; no definite D call. Deletions cut 1 base from V and 4 bases from J, with 5 bases between. Germline assignment: CDR1 SEHNR and CDR2 FQNEAQ (reference sequence). The CDR3 has 12 amino acids. CDR3 nucleotides: TGTGCCAGCAGCTTAGGGAGTTACGAGCAGTACTTC. It translates to CASSLGSYEQYF.

The chain is built from TRBV27 and TRBJ1-1, with 10 bases lining up with TRBD1. V was pared by 10 bases and J by 0 bases, with 8 bases of the junction left unmatched. Germline lookup yields CDR1 MNHEY and CDR2 SMNVEV (reference sequence). This CDR3 comprises 15 residues. As DNA, the CDR3 is TGTGCCACCGCTGGGACAGGGGTGTTGAACACTGAAGCTTTCTTT. The encoded protein is CATAGTGVLNTEAFF.

This clone was seen just once. This rearrangement joins TRBV9 to TRBJ1-5; possible D gene TRBD1, 5 bases. The CDR3 has 12 amino acids. Deletions cut 7 bases from V and 4 bases from J, with 9 bases between. Per germline, CDR1 SGDLS and CDR2 YYNGEE. Here the CDR3 DNA reads TGTGCCAGCGGGGAGGGGAATCAGCCCCAGCATTTT. Its translation is CASGEGNQPQHF. The full variable domain, completed using reference TRBV9 and TRBJ1-5, is DSGVTQTPKHLITATGQRVTLRCSPRSGDLSVYWYQQSLDQGLQFLIQYYNGEERAKGNILERFSAQQFPDLHSELNLSSLELGDSALYFCASGEGNQPQHFGDGTRLSIL.

The chain joins TRBV7-9 to TRBJ1-2; D call uncertain. The length of the CDR3 is 11 residues. Trimming removed 1 base from V and 7 bases from J, with 4 bases in between. Germline values: CDR1 SEHNR, CDR2 FQNEAQ (reference sequence). The CDR3 reads CASSLDGGYTF. In DNA form, the CDR3 reads TGTGCCAGCAGCTTAGACGGTGGCTACACCTTC.

The chain employs TRBV11-2 and TRBJ1-4; TRBD1 is a possible D gene (6 bases). Germline CDR1 reads SGHAT; CDR2 reads FQNNGV. V was pared by 7 bases and J by 8 bases, with 11 bases between. The CDR3 is 12 residues long. The CDR3, as DNA: TGTGCCAGCACGTCAGGGGAGGAAAAACTGTTTTTT. This sequence encodes CASTSGEEKLFF.

The gene calls are TRBV11-2 and TRBJ1-1, with TRBD1 as a possible D gene (6 bases). Looked up from germline, CDR1 is SGHAT and CDR2 is FQNNGV. V was trimmed by 4 bases and J by 6 bases, leaving 9 bases between them. The CDR3 is made up of 12 amino acids. The CDR3 loop is CASSSGQPEAFF. CDR3 nucleotide sequence: TGTGCCAGCAGCTCTGGACAGCCTGAAGCTTTCTTT.

This chain uses TRBV5-1 with TRBJ2-7; 7 bases align to TRBD1. Germline loops: CDR1 SGHRS, CDR2 YFSETQ. V was pared by 0 bases and J by 5 bases, with 5 bases of the junction left unmatched. This CDR3 has 14 amino acids. CDR3 nucleotides: TGCGCCAGCAGCTTGGAGGGGGACAGCGACGAGCAGTACTTC. This codes for CASSLEGDSDEQYF.

CDR3 DNA sequence: TGTGCCAGCAGTGAATTTGTGACAGTGGGGACTGAAGCTTTCTTT. Protein: CASSEFVTVGTEAFF. The chain couples TRBV2 to TRBJ1-1; weak D call: TRBD1 (5 bases). The CDR3 contains 15 residues. CDR1 SNHLY and CDR2 FYNNEI come from the germline V gene. The V gene lost 2 bases and the J gene lost 5 bases, with 15 bases spanning the gap.

This rearrangement joins TRBV5-1 to TRBJ1-1; D gene uncertain. From germline, CDR1 is SGHRS and CDR2 YFSETQ. The CDR3 runs to 14 residues. V shed 2 bases and J shed 0 bases, with 8 bases lying between them. CDR3 in DNA: TGCGCCAGCAGCTTCCGGGAATTGAACACTGAAGCTTTCTTT. As protein: CASSFRELNTEAFF. The full variable domain, completed using reference TRBV5-1 and TRBJ1-1, is KAGVTQTPRYLIKTRGQQVTLSCSPISGHRSVSWYQQTPGQGLQFLFEYFSETQRNKGNFPGRFSGRQFSNSRSEMNVSTLELGDSALYLCASSFRELNTEAFFGQGTRLTVV.

The chain recombines TRBV4-1 with TRBJ2-7; 8 positions match TRBD1. Trimming at V came to 1 base and at J to 5 bases, leaving 10 bases not matched to a gene. CDR1 MGHRA and CDR2 YSYEKL come from the germline V gene. The CDR3 has 16 residues. CDR3 DNA sequence: TGCGCCAGCAGCCAAGTATCAGCGACAGGGGCGGACGAGCAGTACTTC. Its translation is CASSQVSATGADEQYF.

The rearrangement uses TRBV19 and TRBJ1-1, with 11 bases that match TRBD1. Germline lookup yields CDR1 LNHDA and CDR2 SQIVND (reference sequence). The V segment lost 7 bases and the J segment 4 bases; nucleotides outside the gene matches: 2. The CDR3 is 13 residues long. The DNA for the CDR3 is TGTGCCAGTATGGGACAGGGGGGCACTGAAGCTTTCTTT. Translating gives CASMGQGGTEAFF.

Written as DNA, the CDR3 is TGTGCCAGCAGCGGCGTTAGCGGGGGCTACGAGCAGTACTTC. This encodes CASSGVSGGYEQYF. The chain recombines TRBV6-5 with TRBJ2-7, with TRBD2 identical over 9 bases. Germline V gene lookup returns CDR1 MNHEY and CDR2 SVGAGI. V shed 6 bases and J 3 bases; nucleotides not matched to a gene: 6. The CDR3 covers 14 residues.

The rearrangement links TRBV5-1 to TRBJ1-5; 7 nucleotides agree with TRBD1. The CDR3 extends over 15 amino acids. CDR1 SGHRS and CDR2 YFSETQ come from the germline V gene. The V and J ends lost 5 bases and 4 bases, in that order; junction bases with no gene match: 9. CDR3 residues: CASSLTTGVNQPQHF. In DNA, the CDR3 is TGCGCCAGCAGTTTGACCACAGGGGTAAATCAGCCCCAGCATTTT.

The chain has TRBV6-5 and TRBJ2-3; 13 positions agree with TRBD2. The germline CDR1 and CDR2 sequences are MNHEY and SVGAGI. This CDR3 comprises 14 residues. The V and J ends lost 5 bases and 9 bases, in that order; junction bases with no gene match: 5. DNA for the CDR3: TGTGCCAGCAGTCTAGGACTAGCGGGGGAGACGCAGTATTTT. It encodes CASSLGLAGETQYF.

This chain joins TRBV13 and TRBJ2-5, with TRBD2 matching over 8 bases. The J segment lost 0 bases and the V segment lost 0 bases, leaving 9 bases of the junction unmatched. CDR1 is PRHDT and CDR2 is FYEKMQ in the germline V gene (reference sequence). This CDR3 is 18 amino acids long. The DNA for the CDR3 is TGTGCCAGCAGCTTAGGCCCAGCGGGGGCGCCGTACCAAGAGACCCAGTACTTC. Encoded protein: CASSLGPAGAPYQETQYF.

Here the CDR3 reads CASSAGGEQYF. The CDR3 nucleotides are TGTGCCAGCAGTGCAGGGGGCGAGCAGTACTTC. This chain connects TRBV28 to TRBJ2-7, with 7 nucleotides matching TRBD1. The germline V gene has CDR1 MDHEN and CDR2 SYDVKM. The CDR3 is made up of 11 amino acids. V shed 5 bases and J 6 bases; nucleotides not matched to a gene: 1.

V and J are TRBV6-4 and TRBJ1-2; D gene uncertain. Germline V gene lookup returns CDR1 MRHNA and CDR2 SNTAGT. V was shortened by 8 bases and J by 2 bases, with 18 bases between the two germline ends. The CDR3 runs 15 residues. Here the CDR3 DNA reads TGTGCCAGCCAATCGGAGGGCCCTAAGAACTATGGCTACACCTTC. Translating gives CASQSEGPKNYGYTF.

This clone was observed a few times. The chain links TRBV5-6 to TRBJ2-7, with TRBD1 matching 7 bases. This CDR3 comprises 14 residues. In germline, CDR1 is SGHDT, CDR2 YYEEEE. The V gene end was trimmed by 6 bases and the J gene end by 6 bases; junction bases not matched to a gene: 12. The chain's CDR3 is CASTPSDRLGEQYF. The CDR3 coding sequence is TGTGCCAGCACACCATCGGACAGGCTCGGCGAGCAGTACTTC.

J is TRBJ1-2 and V is TRBV29-1; 8 bases are a match to TRBD1. The J segment lost 0 bases and the V segment lost 7 bases, leaving 4 bases of the junction unmatched. The CDR3 length is 13 residues. Germline loops: CDR1 SQVTM, CDR2 ANQGSEA. This CDR3 is CSALTGANYGYTF. Here the CDR3 DNA reads TGCAGCGCCCTGACAGGGGCTAACTATGGCTACACCTTC.

The chain carries TRBV6-1 and TRBJ1-2, with 9 positions matching TRBD1. The CDR3 consists of 12 residues. V trimming: 8 bases; J trimming: 7 bases; junction bases outside the gene matches: 5. Germline V gene lookup returns CDR1 MNHNS and CDR2 SASEGT. DNA of the CDR3: TGTGCCAGCCAGGGACAGGGTCCTGGCTACACCTTC. As protein: CASQGQGPGYTF.

The V gene is TRBV19, the J gene TRBJ1-6; 7 positions agree with TRBD1. The CDR3 is 12 residues long. Germline CDR1 reads LNHDA; CDR2 reads SQIVND (reference sequence). V shed 7 bases, J shed 10 bases, and the junction held 4 bases outside the gene matches. CDR3 coding DNA: TGTGCCAGTAAGAGGGGGCTCTCACCCCTCCACTTT. This translates into CASKRGLSPLHF.

This clone was found once. The V and J genes are TRBV7-8 and TRBJ1-1; D possibly corresponds to TRBD1 (6 bases). CDR1 and CDR2 from the germline V gene are SGHVS and FQNEAQ. Trimming pared 7 bases from V and 0 bases from J, leaving 15 bases between. This CDR3 is 15 amino acids long. The CDR3 coding sequence is TGTGCCAGCACCGCACAGGGCCACTTGAACACTGAAGCTTTCTTT. Residues: CASTAQGHLNTEAFF.

Written as DNA, the CDR3 is TGTGCCAGCAGCTTAGGTGTTGGCTTCTATGGCTACACCTTC. Encoded protein: CASSLGVGFYGYTF. The rearrangement uses TRBV7-9 and TRBJ1-2; D is unclear. In germline, CDR1 is SEHNR, CDR2 FQNEAQ (reference sequence). V was shortened by 1 base and J by 4 bases, with 10 bases between the two germline ends. The CDR3 consists of 14 residues.